The TCR beta chain described here comes from a study of cytomegalovirus exposure and HLA in healthy donors. The CDR3 has 16 amino acids. With 7 bases removed from V and 4 bases from J, the gap between germline ends came to 22 bases. In germline, CDR1 is MDHEN, CDR2 SYDVKM. Findings of the study overall: Cytomegalovirus status, reportedly, was diagnosed with high specificity and sensitivity by the classifier.

Clones were read by immunoSEQ multiplex PCR, and TCRdb kept only the in-frame ones, dropping some. The sample contains around 230,000 clones, more than 75% of which appear only once. Worth noting for this clone: Its antigen is not known.

This TCR was sampled from a woman aged 25 to 39 in good health and CMV-seropositive. Source material: PBMCs. The chain is built from TRBV28 and TRBJ1-2; a possible D gene is TRBD1 (5 bases). The CDR3 region has the DNA TGTGCCAGCACCCGGGCGGGGGGTGAGGGAGCCTATGGCTACACCTTC. This gives the protein CASTRAGGEGAYGYTF.